The 21 T cell receptor beta chains listed next were all sequenced from one sample in a study of blood T cell repertoires in COVID-19. Generated by immunoSEQ multiplex PCR, the TCRdb table keeps only in-frame clones and is missing some. This table holds more than 300,000 clones, 83% found once. Sequenced sample: peripheral blood. These TCRs come from a woman aged 45-65 years with acute or convalescent COVID-19.

J is TRBJ1-1 and V is TRBV25-1; TRBD1 is a possible D gene (5 bases). Germline-derived CDR1 and CDR2 are MGHDK and SYGVNS. V lost 4 bases and J 2 bases, leaving 14 bases between the germline ends. The CDR3 sequence is 15 residues long. In nucleotides, the CDR3 is TGTGCCAGCAGTGCGGCGGGGGACTACAACACTGAAGCTTTCTTT. Amino acid sequence: CASSAAGDYNTEAFF.

The rearrangement joins TRBV29-1 to TRBJ1-2; D is possibly TRBD1 (6 bases). Germline CDR1 and CDR2: SQVTM and ANQGSEA. The CDR3 runs to 14 residues. Trimming removed 6 bases at V and 2 bases at J, with 16 bases between. The CDR3 DNA reads TGCAGCGTCCCCCTTGGGGGCTTCAACTATGGCTACACCTTC. Translating it yields CSVPLGGFNYGYTF.

The chain uses TRBV12-5 and TRBJ2-1; D may be TRBD1 (6 bases). The CDR3 has 16 residues. V was shortened by 2 bases and J by 7 bases, with 18 bases between the two germline ends. Germline CDR1 and CDR2: LGHNT and FRNRAP. The CDR3 here is CASGLSYRTDGNEQFF. CDR3 in DNA: TGTGCTAGTGGTTTGTCATATAGGACAGACGGAAATGAGCAGTTCTTC. The full variable domain, in which reference TRBV12-5 and TRBJ2-1 provide the parts outside the CDR3, is DARVTQTPRHKVTEMGQEVTMRCQPILGHNTVFWYRQTMMQGLELLAYFRNRAPLDDSGMPKDRFSAEMPDATLATLKIQPSEPRDSAVYFCASGLSYRTDGNEQFFGPGTRLTVL.

The gene calls are TRBV27 and TRBJ1-5; D call uncertain. CDR3 length equals 13 residues. Trimming left V 2 bases short and J 7 bases short, with 9 bases between. Germline V gene sequence: CDR1 MNHEY, CDR2 SMNVEV (reference sequence). CDR3 amino acids: CASSLVTGQPQHF. The CDR3 nucleotides read TGTGCCAGCAGTTTAGTCACGGGGCAGCCCCAGCATTTT.

This clone appeared a single time. The V gene is TRBV21-1, the J gene TRBJ1-5. TRBV21-1 is an annotated pseudogene. The CDR3 runs 18 residues. The CDR3 is CASSMSPSWVGDNQPQHF. For the CDR3, the DNA is TGTGCCAGCAGCATGTCACCCTCCTGGGTCGGAGACAATCAGCCCCAGCATTTT.

This clone was seen a handful of times. J is TRBJ2-7 and V is TRBV14, with a tentative D call TRBD1 (5 bases). The CDR3 consists of 14 residues. In germline, CDR1 is SGHDN, CDR2 FVKESK. V shed 4 bases and J shed 2 bases, with 12 bases lying between them. This CDR3 is CASSPRVLTYEQYF. CDR3 nucleotide sequence: TGTGCCAGCAGCCCCAGGGTCCTTACCTACGAGCAGTACTTC.

Of note for this clone: At the DNA level, this CDR3 is encoded by other sequences in the same sample as well. The chain employs TRBV10-1 and TRBJ2-3; D might be TRBD2 (6 bases). There are 16 residues in the CDR3. Germline-derived CDR1 and CDR2 are WNHNN and SYGVQD (reference sequence). V was pared by 4 bases and J by 1 base, with 15 bases between. The CDR3: CASSGRSGLGTDTQYF. CDR3 bases: TGCGCCAGCAGTGGGCGCAGCGGGCTTGGCACAGATACGCAGTATTTT.

The gene calls are TRBV27 and TRBJ1-5; a weak D match, TRBD1 (6 bases). V lost 2 bases and J 1 base, leaving 9 bases between the germline ends. This CDR3 has 15 amino acids. CDR1 and CDR2 from the germline V gene are MNHEY and SMNVEV (reference sequence). CDR3 amino acids: CASSLGGWSNQPQHF. The CDR3 nucleotides are TGTGCCAGCAGTTTAGGGGGCTGGAGCAATCAGCCCCAGCATTTT.

The CDR3 loop reads CASRTGEGEKLFF. The CDR3 DNA is TGTGCCAGCCGGACAGGGGAGGGGGAAAAACTGTTTTTT. The chain carries TRBV28 and TRBJ1-4; 9 nucleotides line up with TRBD1. The CDR3 has 13 amino acids. Per the germline V gene, CDR1 is MDHEN and CDR2 is SYDVKM. V shed 8 bases and J 8 bases; nucleotides not matched to a gene: 6.

The chain recombines TRBV6-5 with TRBJ1-1, with 7 bases that match TRBD1. The CDR3 spans 14 residues. Per the germline V gene, CDR1 is MNHEY and CDR2 is SVGAGI. After removal of 2 bases from V and 5 bases from J, the junction contained 5 bases not matched to a gene. CDR3 coding DNA: TGTGCCAGCAGTTACATAGGGGGCAGTACTGAAGCTTTCTTT. This codes for CASSYIGGSTEAFF.

This clone turned up a few times. At the DNA level, this CDR3 is encoded by other sequences in the same sample as well. The rearrangement links TRBV7-2 to TRBJ2-5; 7 nucleotides line up with TRBD1. Germline loops: CDR1 SGHTA, CDR2 FQGNSA. The CDR3 loop spans 14 amino acids. V lost 4 bases, J lost 3 bases, and 5 bases stayed unmatched. Here the CDR3 reads CASSSRQGEETQYF. In nucleotides, the CDR3 is TGTGCCAGCAGCTCACGGCAGGGGGAAGAGACCCAGTACTTC.

The chain combines TRBV5-8 with TRBJ1-1; 10 bases align to TRBD1. V lost 7 bases, J lost 0 bases, and 18 bases stayed unmatched. The CDR3 is 19 residues long. Germline values: CDR1 SGHTS, CDR2 YDEGEE. The CDR3: CASPPDPGTGADMNTEAFF. DNA of the CDR3: TGTGCCAGCCCCCCCGACCCAGGGACAGGGGCCGATATGAACACTGAAGCTTTCTTT.

CDR3 in DNA: TGTGCCAGTAGTATAGACCAAGGAGGCAATCAGCCCCAGCATTTT. This sequence encodes CASSIDQGGNQPQHF. The chain has TRBV19 and TRBJ1-5; D not resolved. The V and J ends lost 0 bases and 2 bases respectively, with 8 bases between them. This CDR3 is 15 amino acids long. Germline V gene sequence: CDR1 LNHDA, CDR2 SQIVND (reference sequence).

The gene calls are TRBV6-6 and TRBJ2-1, with 10 bases aligning to TRBD2. V was pared by 6 bases and J by 9 bases, with 8 bases of the junction left unmatched. This CDR3 is built from 14 residues. Germline V gene data show CDR1 as MNHNY and CDR2 as SVGAGI (reference sequence). The CDR3 reads CASSVASGSFEQFF. The DNA of the CDR3 is TGTGCCAGCAGCGTCGCTAGCGGGAGTTTTGAGCAGTTCTTC.

The chain has TRBV19 and TRBJ1-2; a possible D gene is TRBD1 (6 bases). The CDR3 runs to 14 residues. V lost 7 bases and J lost 4, with 16 bases in between. Germline-derived CDR1 and CDR2 are LNHDA and SQIVND (reference sequence). CDR3 in amino acids: CASTIDRSGYGYTF. CDR3 nucleotide sequence: TGTGCCAGTACCATTGACAGGTCCGGCTATGGCTACACCTTC.

This CDR3 is CASSRGLAGIFNEQFF. The CDR3 DNA is TGTGCCAGCAGTAGAGGACTAGCGGGAATTTTCAATGAGCAGTTCTTC. The chain is built from TRBV5-6 and TRBJ2-1, with TRBD2 matching 12 bases. Trimming removed 5 bases from V and 6 bases from J; junction bases left unmatched: 9. Germline V gene data show CDR1 as SGHDT and CDR2 as YYEEEE. This CDR3 is 16 amino acids long. The full variable domain, with the rest looked up from reference TRBV5-6 and TRBJ2-1, is DAGVTQSPTHLIKTRGQQVTLRCSPKSGHDTVSWYQQALGQGPQFIFQYYEEEERQRGNFPDRFSGHQFPNYSSELNVNALLLGDSALYLCASSRGLAGIFNEQFFGPGTRLTVL.

This chain links TRBV7-8 with TRBJ2-7; D unresolved. The CDR3 extends over 15 amino acids. Per the germline V gene, CDR1 is SGHVS and CDR2 is FQNEAQ. V was clipped by 4 bases and J by 0 bases, with 13 bases between them. The CDR3 nucleotides read TGTGCCAGCAGCTCAAATCTAAGGAGCTCCTACGAGCAGTACTTC. Its protein product is CASSSNLRSSYEQYF.

The chain links TRBV9 to TRBJ2-3, with TRBD2 matching over 13 bases. V dropped 4 bases and J dropped 6; count of bases not matched to a gene: 8. The CDR3 sequence is 16 residues long. Germline CDR1 SGDLS, CDR2 YYNGEE. CDR3 residues: CASSPTSGRNRDTQYF. DNA of the CDR3: TGTGCCAGCAGCCCGACTAGCGGGAGGAACCGCGATACGCAGTATTTT.

The chain has TRBV19 and TRBJ2-1; 12 positions agree with TRBD1. CDR1 and CDR2 (germline): LNHDA, SQIVND (reference sequence). The CDR3 spans 14 residues. The J segment lost 8 bases and the V segment lost 6 bases, leaving 5 bases of the junction unmatched. The DNA of the CDR3 is TGTGCCAGTAGGGGACAGGGGGCGAGAGATGAGCAGTTCTTC. Translation gives CASRGQGARDEQFF. The full variable domain, its missing parts supplied by reference TRBV19 and TRBJ2-1, is DGGITQSPKYLFRKEGQNVTLSCEQNLNHDAMYWYRQDPGQGLRLIYYSQIVNDFQKGDIAEGYSVSREKKESFPLTVTSAQKNPTAFYLCASRGQGARDEQFFGPGTRLTVL.

This chain connects TRBV10-1 to TRBJ1-3; no firm D call. Trimming took off 5 bases at V and 0 bases at J, with 8 bases between the two ends. Germline CDR1 and CDR2: WNHNN and SYGVQD (reference sequence). The CDR3 loop spans 14 amino acids. CDR3 nucleotide sequence: TGCGCCAGCAGTTCTGGGAGCTCTGGAAACACCATATATTTT. Its protein product is CASSSGSSGNTIYF.

The CDR3 bases are TGCGCCAGCAGCCCCCCGGGACAGGGAGCCCTGACTTATGGCTACACCTTC. Translated: CASSPPGQGALTYGYTF. The V and J genes are TRBV4-1 and TRBJ1-2; TRBD1 aligns across 9 bases. CDR1 MGHRA and CDR2 YSYEKL come from the germline V gene. This CDR3 has 17 residues. V shed 4 bases and J 5 bases; nucleotides not matched to a gene: 14.